The source of this T cell receptor beta chain is a study of monozygotic twins with inflammatory bowel disease. Germline lookup yields CDR1 SGHNT and CDR2 YYREEE (reference sequence). This CDR3 has 14 amino acids. Every single donor had an approximately 2.5 ml blood sample drawn. Findings of the study overall: On the inverse Simpson index, IBD patients scored lower for TCRbeta diversity than healthy co-twins. Since immunosuppressive treatments differed, patient repertoires may have gained added variability.

With regard to this clonotype: What it binds is unknown.

Reprocessing the 5' RACE reads, TCRdb reports a single entry for every CDR3 protein and omits DNA. The sample table includes 150,000 to 200,000 distinct CDR3 sequences. The clonotype comes from a human donor with ulcerative colitis or Crohn's disease, or a healthy co-twin of an affected twin (not recorded which). The rearrangement links TRBV5-4 to TRBJ2-1. The sequencing input was blood. CDR3 protein: CASSLAQAYNEQFF.